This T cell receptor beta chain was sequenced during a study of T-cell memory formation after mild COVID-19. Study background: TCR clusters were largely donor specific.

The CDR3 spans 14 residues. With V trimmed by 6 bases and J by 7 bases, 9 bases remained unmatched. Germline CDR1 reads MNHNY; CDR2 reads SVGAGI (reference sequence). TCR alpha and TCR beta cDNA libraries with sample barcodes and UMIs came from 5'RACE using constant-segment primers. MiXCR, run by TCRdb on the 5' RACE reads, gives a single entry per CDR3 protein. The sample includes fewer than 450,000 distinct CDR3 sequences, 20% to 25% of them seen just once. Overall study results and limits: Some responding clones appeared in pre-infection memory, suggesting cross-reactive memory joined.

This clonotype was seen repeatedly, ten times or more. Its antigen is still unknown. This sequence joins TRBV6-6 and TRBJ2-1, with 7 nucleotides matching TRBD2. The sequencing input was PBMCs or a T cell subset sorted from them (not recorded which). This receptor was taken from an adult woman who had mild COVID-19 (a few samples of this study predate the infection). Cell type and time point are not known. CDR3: CASSSRTRWNEQFF. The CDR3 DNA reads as TGTGCCAGCAGCTCTAGGACTAGGTGGAATGAGCAGTTCTTC.